This T cell receptor beta chain was retrieved from a study of cytomegalovirus exposure and HLA in healthy donors. Study-wide findings and caveats: In a later analysis, productive TCRs from donors in an Asian-associated ancestry cluster reportedly carried fewer N-insertions than the cohort mean.

The PCR contained 60 Vbeta and 13 Jbeta primers. The table came from immunoSEQ multiplex PCR; TCRdb's copy has only in-frame clones and leaves some out. The sample contains approximately 170,000 clones, roughly three quarters of which appear only once. The V end was cut by 7 bases, the J end by 14 bases, with 15 bases between. The CDR3 spans 12 residues. Germline lookup yields CDR1 MNHEY and CDR2 SMNVEV (reference sequence). This clone has a single count. Its specificity is unknown. The genes are TRBV27 and TRBJ1-6; D is possibly TRBD1 (5 bases). Sequenced: PBMCs. The sequence derives from a male donor in good health and CMV-seropositive. CDR3 loop: CASKKAPGALHF. CDR3 in DNA: TGTGCCAGCAAGAAGGCCCCGGGGGCCCTCCACTTT.